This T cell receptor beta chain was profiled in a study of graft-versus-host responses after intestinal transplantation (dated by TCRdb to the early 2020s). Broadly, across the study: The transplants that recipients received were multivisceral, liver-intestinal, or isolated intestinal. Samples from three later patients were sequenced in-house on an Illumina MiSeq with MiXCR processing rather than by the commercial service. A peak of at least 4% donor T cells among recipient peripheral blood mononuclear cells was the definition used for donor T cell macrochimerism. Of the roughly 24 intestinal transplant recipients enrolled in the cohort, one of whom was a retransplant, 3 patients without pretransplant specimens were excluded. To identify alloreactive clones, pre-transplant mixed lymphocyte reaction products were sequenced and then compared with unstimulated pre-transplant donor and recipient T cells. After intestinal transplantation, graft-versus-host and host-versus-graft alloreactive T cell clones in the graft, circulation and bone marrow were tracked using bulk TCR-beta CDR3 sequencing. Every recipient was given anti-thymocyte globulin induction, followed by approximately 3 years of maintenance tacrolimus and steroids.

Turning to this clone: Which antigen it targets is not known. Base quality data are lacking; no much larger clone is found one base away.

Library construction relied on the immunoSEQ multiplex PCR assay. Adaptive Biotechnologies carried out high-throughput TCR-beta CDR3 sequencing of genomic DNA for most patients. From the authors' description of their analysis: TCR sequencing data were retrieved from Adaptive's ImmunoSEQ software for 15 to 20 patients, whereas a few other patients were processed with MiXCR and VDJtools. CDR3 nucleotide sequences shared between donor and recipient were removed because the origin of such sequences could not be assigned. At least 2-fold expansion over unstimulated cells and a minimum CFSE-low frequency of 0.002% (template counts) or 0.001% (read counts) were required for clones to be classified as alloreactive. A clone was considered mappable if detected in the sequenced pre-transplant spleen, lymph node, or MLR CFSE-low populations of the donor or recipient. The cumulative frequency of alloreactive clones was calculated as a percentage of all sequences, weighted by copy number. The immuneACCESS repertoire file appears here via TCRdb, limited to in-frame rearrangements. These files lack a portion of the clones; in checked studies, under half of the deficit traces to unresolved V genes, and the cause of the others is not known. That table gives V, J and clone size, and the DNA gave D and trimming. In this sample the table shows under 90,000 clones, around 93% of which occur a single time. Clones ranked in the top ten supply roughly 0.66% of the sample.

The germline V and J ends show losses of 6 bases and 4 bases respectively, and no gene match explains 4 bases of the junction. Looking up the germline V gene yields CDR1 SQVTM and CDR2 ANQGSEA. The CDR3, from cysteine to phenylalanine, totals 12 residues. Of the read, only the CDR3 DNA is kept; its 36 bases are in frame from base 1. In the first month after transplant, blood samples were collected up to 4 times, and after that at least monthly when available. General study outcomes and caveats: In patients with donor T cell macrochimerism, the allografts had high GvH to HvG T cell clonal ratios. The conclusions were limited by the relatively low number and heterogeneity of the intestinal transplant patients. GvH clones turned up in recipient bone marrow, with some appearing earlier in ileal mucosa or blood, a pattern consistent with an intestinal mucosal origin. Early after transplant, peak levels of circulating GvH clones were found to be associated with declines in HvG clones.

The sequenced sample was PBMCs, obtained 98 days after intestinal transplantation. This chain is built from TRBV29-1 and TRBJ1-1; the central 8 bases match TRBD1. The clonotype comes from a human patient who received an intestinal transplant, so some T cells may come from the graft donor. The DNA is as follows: TGCAGCGTCCAAGACAGGGGCACTGAAGCTTTCTTT. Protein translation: CSVQDRGTEAFF.